The 30 T cell receptor beta chains in this list originate from one sample, sequenced in a study of blood T cell repertoires in COVID-19. Profiling relied on immunoSEQ multiplex PCR, and the TCRdb table lists in-frame clones only, not all of them. The sample has some 260,000 clones; around 89% are singletons. Sample: PBMCs or T cells enriched from blood (not recorded which). Every receptor here comes from a man in his forties who had recovered from COVID-19.

The rearrangement links TRBV7-6 to TRBJ2-3, with no clear D. The CDR3 loop spans 16 amino acids. Looked up from germline, CDR1 is SGHVS and CDR2 is FNYEAQ. The V and J ends lost 5 bases and 0 bases respectively, with 15 bases between them. The chain's CDR3 is CASSPGARRSTDTQYF. The CDR3 coding sequence is TGTGCCAGCAGCCCCGGCGCGCGGCGAAGCACAGATACGCAGTATTTT.

This clone was recorded only once. This chain joins TRBV18 and TRBJ2-1; 9 bases agree with TRBD1. The junction had 14 bases not matched to a gene; V was cut back by 3 bases and J by 8 bases. The CDR3 sequence is 17 residues long. Germline V gives CDR1 KGHSH, CDR2 LQKENI. CDR3: CASSPQTGGLAGDEQFF. The CDR3 DNA is TGTGCCAGCTCACCCCAGACAGGGGGATTGGCCGGCGATGAGCAGTTCTTC.

This clone was observed a single time. V usage is TRBV6-2 or TRBV6-3 and J usage is TRBJ2-7; TRBD2 matches at 7 bases. The CDR3 covers 14 residues. The V gene end was trimmed by 5 bases and the J gene end by 2 bases; junction bases not matched to a gene: 6. Germline loops: CDR1 MNHEY, CDR2 SVGEGT. Here the CDR3 DNA reads TGTGCCAGCAGTCCGGGCGGGAGTACCTACGAGCAGTACTTC. Its translation: CASSPGGSTYEQYF.

This clone was counted once. The J gene is TRBJ2-3, the V gene TRBV5-4, with D tentatively TRBD2 (5 bases). This CDR3 region has 16 residues. Deletions cut 0 bases from V and 4 bases from J, with 15 bases between. The V gene's germline CDR1 is SGHNT and CDR2 YYREEE (reference sequence). The CDR3, as DNA: TGTGCCAGCAGCTTGGAGCACCGGGAAGCGGCAGATACGCAGTATTTT. Translation gives CASSLEHREAADTQYF.

V and J are TRBV11-3 and TRBJ1-1; the D gene is possibly TRBD1 (5 bases). Germline V gene sequence: CDR1 SGHNT, CDR2 YENEEA. The germline V and J ends were trimmed by 2 bases and 1 base, with 11 bases remaining between them. The CDR3 has 15 residues. CDR3 sequence (DNA): TGTGCCAGCAGCTTAAGATACGGGGGGAACACTGAAGCTTTCTTT. Translating it yields CASSLRYGGNTEAFF.

The table lists this clone with a few counts. V gene TRBV27 combines with J gene TRBJ2-7; 12 bases line up with TRBD1. The CDR3 totals 17 residues. Trimming cost V 2 bases and J 2 bases; bases outside gene matches: 7. Per the germline V gene, CDR1 is MNHEY and CDR2 is SMNVEV (reference sequence). DNA of the CDR3: TGTGCCAGCAGTTTAGGGGACAGGGGGCCGTATACCTACGAGCAGTACTTC. Translating gives CASSLGDRGPYTYEQYF.

V and J are TRBV7-2 and TRBJ2-1, with TRBD2 identical over 12 bases. V shed 5 bases, J shed 6 bases, and the junction held 5 bases outside the gene matches. This CDR3 is 15 amino acids long. Looked up from germline, CDR1 is SGHTA and CDR2 is FQGNSA. CDR3 region: CASSPRGLAGNEQFF. The CDR3 DNA reads as TGTGCCAGCAGCCCTCGGGGACTAGCGGGCAATGAGCAGTTCTTC.

This chain joins TRBV6-5 and TRBJ1-5, with a tentative D call TRBD1 (6 bases). The CDR3 runs 15 residues. Germline CDR1 is MNHEY and CDR2 is SVGAGI. Trimming cost V 0 bases and J 6 bases, with 12 bases left between them. CDR3 coding DNA: TGTGCCAGCAGTTACTCACGGGGGGGGCCTCAGCCCCAGCATTTT. The encoded protein is CASSYSRGGPQPQHF.

The CDR3 nucleotides read TGTGCCAGCAGTCTTATCCCGGGGGGAAGCAATCAGCCCCAGCATTTT. Protein sequence: CASSLIPGGSNQPQHF. V gene TRBV27 combines with J gene TRBJ1-5; TRBD1 is a possible D gene (5 bases). Germline lookup yields CDR1 MNHEY and CDR2 SMNVEV (reference sequence). The V gene lost 5 bases and the J gene lost 1 base, with 15 bases spanning the gap. CDR3 size: 16 residues.

In this sample, this clone turned up once. The V gene is TRBV5-1, the J gene TRBJ2-2, with D unresolved. The V gene lost 5 bases and the J gene lost 5 bases, with 7 bases spanning the gap. The germline V gene encodes CDR1 SGHRS and CDR2 YFSETQ. This CDR3 has 12 amino acids. CDR3 sequence (DNA): TGCGCCAGCAGTACAGAGACCGGGGAGCTGTTTTTT. It translates to CASSTETGELFF.

This clone has a handful of counts. This sequence joins TRBV27 and TRBJ2-1; D uncertain. Germline loops: CDR1 MNHEY, CDR2 SMNVEV (reference sequence). Trimming took off 2 bases at V and 9 bases at J, with 11 bases between the two ends. The CDR3 has 13 amino acids. The DNA for the CDR3 is TGTGCCAGCAGTTTAATAGCTGAGACTGAGCAGTTCTTC. This encodes CASSLIAETEQFF.

The rearrangement links TRBV28 to TRBJ1-2; D is unresolved. The CDR3 contains 16 residues. Germline V gene sequence: CDR1 MDHEN, CDR2 SYDVKM. The germline V and J ends were trimmed by 6 bases and 3 bases, with 20 bases remaining between them. The CDR3 DNA is TGTGCCAGCAGCTACCTGAAAGCCTTTACCCACTATGGCTACACCTTC. Translation gives CASSYLKAFTHYGYTF.

This clone showed up just a few times. The gene calls are TRBV18 and TRBJ2-4; D is uncertain. Germline lookup yields CDR1 KGHSH and CDR2 LQKENI. This CDR3 contains 17 residues. V was pared by 3 bases and J by 2 bases, with 17 bases between. CDR3 nucleotides: TGTGCCAGCTCACCCATCACCTCCAGAAGTTCCAAAAACATTCAGTACTTC. Translation: CASSPITSRSSKNIQYF.

This clone occurred a few times. The genes are TRBV4-2 and TRBJ1-2; TRBD1 is a possible D gene (5 bases). CDR1 and CDR2 (germline): LGHNA, YNFKEQ. Between the trimmed V and J ends, which lost 0 bases and 8 bases, there was a span of 16 bases. There are 15 residues in the CDR3. CDR3 in amino acids: CASSQEVGAKLGYTF. The CDR3 DNA sequence: TGTGCCAGCAGCCAAGAGGTAGGGGCTAAGTTAGGCTACACCTTC.

The chain couples TRBV5-4 to TRBJ1-4; 10 nucleotides line up with TRBD1. The CDR3 has 15 residues. The V segment lost 4 bases and the J segment 4 bases; nucleotides outside the gene matches: 4. The germline V gene encodes CDR1 SGHNT and CDR2 YYREEE (reference sequence). The chain's CDR3 is CASSRGQGFNEKLFF. The CDR3 DNA sequence: TGTGCCAGCAGCAGGGGACAGGGGTTTAATGAAAAACTGTTTTTT.

About this clone itself: At the DNA level, this CDR3 is encoded by other sequences in the same sample as well. The DNA for the CDR3 is TGTGCCAGTAGTACACAGGCGGGGGGAAGATACGAGCAGTACTTC. Protein sequence: CASSTQAGGRYEQYF. The chain carries TRBV19 and TRBJ2-7; TRBD2 aligns across 8 bases. This CDR3 is built from 15 residues. In germline, CDR1 is LNHDA, CDR2 SQIVND (reference sequence). V shed 4 bases, J shed 4 bases, and the junction held 9 bases outside the gene matches. Combining the CDR3 with reference TRBV19 and TRBJ2-7 gives the whole variable domain DGGITQSPKYLFRKEGQNVTLSCEQNLNHDAMYWYRQDPGQGLRLIYYSQIVNDFQKGDIAEGYSVSREKKESFPLTVTSAQKNPTAFYLCASSTQAGGRYEQYFGPGTRLTVT.

This clone was seen a handful of times. This sequence joins TRBV24-1 and TRBJ2-1, with 10 nucleotides matching TRBD2. The trim removed 3 bases at V and 8 bases at J, leaving 6 bases unmatched. The germline V gene has CDR1 KGHDR and CDR2 SFDVKD. The CDR3 loop spans 15 amino acids. The CDR3 nucleotides are TGTGCCACCAGTGATATCCTAGCGGGAGTTGATGAGCAGTTCTTC. This translates into CATSDILAGVDEQFF.

V usage is TRBV7-9 and J usage is TRBJ2-1; tentatively, D is TRBD2 (5 bases). V was trimmed by 4 bases and J by 0 bases, leaving 16 bases between them. Germline CDR1 and CDR2: SEHNR and FQNEAQ (reference sequence). The CDR3 is made up of 17 amino acids. For the CDR3, the DNA is TGTGCCAGCAGCTCGGCCCCCGGAGGTTCCTCCTACAATGAGCAGTTCTTC. Protein product: CASSSAPGGSSYNEQFF.

The chain uses TRBV7-2 and TRBJ2-2; 10 bases agree with TRBD2. Germline-derived CDR1 and CDR2 are SGHTA and FQGNSA. Trimming removed 5 bases from V and 6 bases from J; junction bases left unmatched: 6. CDR3 length equals 15 residues. The CDR3 nucleotides are TGTGCCAGCAGCGCACCGACTAGCGGGCCCGGGGAGCTGTTTTTT. It is translated as CASSAPTSGPGELFF.

This sequence joins TRBV7-9 and TRBJ2-5; TRBD1 is a possible D gene (6 bases). V lost 5 bases and J 3 bases, leaving 13 bases between the germline ends. Germline V CDR1 and CDR2: SEHNR, FQNEAQ (reference sequence). This CDR3 region has 14 residues. CDR3 loop: CASSPRTDEETQYF. The CDR3 DNA reads as TGTGCCAGCAGCCCAAGGACAGACGAAGAGACCCAGTACTTC.

CDR3 protein: CSGRGGAGLADYAPYNEQFF. The CDR3 region has the DNA TGCAGCGGCCGAGGAGGTGCGGGACTAGCGGATTACGCACCCTACAATGAGCAGTTCTTC. The chain employs TRBV29-1 and TRBJ2-1, with TRBD2 matching 11 bases. Germline-derived CDR1 and CDR2 are SQVTM and ANQGSEA. V was clipped by 7 bases and J by 2 bases; unmatched bases: 22. The CDR3 length is 20 residues.

The rearrangement joins TRBV7-8 to TRBJ2-3; TRBD2 aligns across 14 bases. Germline values: CDR1 SGHVS, CDR2 FQNEAQ. CDR3 length: 16 amino acids. V lost 5 bases and J lost 6; bases outside the gene matches: 7. This chain's CDR3 is CASSRGLAGDWDTQYF. In DNA form, the CDR3 reads TGTGCCAGCAGCCGGGGACTAGCGGGAGATTGGGATACGCAGTATTTT. The full variable domain, its missing parts supplied by reference TRBV7-8 and TRBJ2-3, is GAGVSQSPRYKVAKRGQDVALRCDPISGHVSLFWYQQALGQGPEFLTYFQNEAQLDKSGLPSDRFFAERPEGSVSTLKIQRTQQEDSAVYLCASSRGLAGDWDTQYFGPGTRLTVL.

The chain joins TRBV7-9 to TRBJ2-7; 10 bases match TRBD1. This CDR3 has 14 amino acids. The germline gives CDR1 SEHNR, CDR2 FQNEAQ (reference sequence). Germline trimming cut 5 bases from V and 9 bases from J; bases unmatched to any gene: 10. The DNA of the CDR3 is TGTGCCAGCAGCCCCGGGACAGGGGAATATGCGCAGTACTTC. This codes for CASSPGTGEYAQYF. The full variable domain, in which reference TRBV7-9 and TRBJ2-7 provide the parts outside the CDR3, is DTGVSQNPRHKITKRGQNVTFRCDPISEHNRLYWYRQTLGQGPEFLTYFQNEAQLEKSRLLSDRFSAERPKGSFSTLEIQRTEQGDSAMYLCASSPGTGEYAQYFGPGTRLTVT.

V and J are TRBV11-2 and TRBJ2-7, with 11 bases aligning to TRBD2. Trimming cost V 5 bases and J 7 bases; bases outside gene matches: 1. The CDR3 extends over 12 amino acids. Germline V gene data show CDR1 as SGHAT and CDR2 as FQNNGV. CDR3 region: CASSPSGREQYF. DNA for the CDR3: TGTGCCAGCAGCCCTAGCGGGAGGGAGCAGTACTTC.

This rearrangement joins TRBV9 to TRBJ1-1; D possibly corresponds to TRBD1 (5 bases). This CDR3 is 14 amino acids long. Trimming took 4 bases from V and 0 from J, leaving 10 bases between them. Germline V gene sequence: CDR1 SGDLS, CDR2 YYNGEE. CDR3 sequence: CASSPRQMNTEAFF. The CDR3 coding sequence is TGTGCCAGCAGCCCCCGACAGATGAACACTGAAGCTTTCTTT.

The chain links TRBV5-5 to TRBJ2-3; TRBD1 might be the D (5 bases). The CDR3 is 16 residues long. V lost 0 bases to trimming and J lost 0 bases, with 11 bases between them. The germline CDR1 and CDR2 sequences are SGHKS and YYEKEE (reference sequence). CDR3 loop: CASSLESQASTDTQYF. Here the CDR3 DNA reads TGTGCCAGCAGCTTGGAATCACAGGCTAGCACAGATACGCAGTATTTT.

The chain combines TRBV18 with TRBJ1-2, with 7 bases lining up with TRBD1. V trimming: 5 bases; J trimming: 5 bases; junction bases outside the gene matches: 11. The length of the CDR3 is 15 residues. Germline V lookup: CDR1 KGHSH, CDR2 LQKENI. CDR3 sequence (DNA): TGTGCCAGCTCATCAGCGACAGGGATTAGGTATGGCTACACCTTC. This sequence encodes CASSSATGIRYGYTF. Using reference TRBV18 and TRBJ1-2 for the parts outside the CDR3, the full variable domain is NAGVMQNPRHLVRRRGQEARLRCSPMKGHSHVYWYRQLPEEGLKFMVYLQKENIIDESGMPKERFSAEFPKEGPSILRIQQVVRGDSAAYFCASSSATGIRYGYTFGSGTRLTVV.

The CDR3 loop is CASKIDSFTGELFF. The CDR3 coding sequence is TGTGCCAGCAAAATAGACAGTTTCACCGGGGAGCTGTTTTTT. J is TRBJ2-2 and V is TRBV2; D may be TRBD1 (5 bases). CDR3 length: 14 amino acids. Trimming took 7 bases from V and 4 from J, leaving 13 bases between them. CDR1 and CDR2 (germline): SNHLY, FYNNEI.

The chain joins TRBV7-3 to TRBJ2-2; 9 positions agree with TRBD1. The CDR3 is 15 amino acids. Per the germline V gene, CDR1 is SGHTA and CDR2 is FQGTGA. J lost 6 bases, V lost 5 bases, and 7 bases had no gene match. CDR3 sequence (DNA): TGTGCCAGCAGCCCCGGGACAGGGTGGGCCGGGGAGCTGTTTTTT. Its protein is CASSPGTGWAGELFF.

The J gene is TRBJ2-7, the V gene TRBV28; possible D gene TRBD1, 5 bases. In germline, CDR1 is MDHEN, CDR2 SYDVKM. V was clipped by 3 bases and J by 2 bases, with 14 bases between them. The CDR3 spans 15 residues. CDR3 bases: TGTGCCAGCAGTTTCCTAAGACAGAGCGCCTACGAGCAGTACTTC. Its protein product is CASSFLRQSAYEQYF.